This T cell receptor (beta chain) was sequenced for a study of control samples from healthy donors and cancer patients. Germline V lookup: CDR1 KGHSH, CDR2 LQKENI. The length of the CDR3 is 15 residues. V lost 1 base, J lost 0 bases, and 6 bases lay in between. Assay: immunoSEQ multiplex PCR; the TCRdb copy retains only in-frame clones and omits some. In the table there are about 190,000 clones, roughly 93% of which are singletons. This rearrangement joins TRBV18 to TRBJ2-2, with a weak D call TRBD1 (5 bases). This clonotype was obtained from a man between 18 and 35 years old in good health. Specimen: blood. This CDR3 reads CASSPRQTNTGELFF. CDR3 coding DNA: TGTGCCAGCTCACCACGACAGACGAACACCGGGGAGCTGTTTTTT.